The T cell receptor (beta chain) described here comes from a study of blood T cell repertoires in COVID-19. This table comes from immunoSEQ multiplex PCR, and its TCRdb copy is limited to in-frame clones, with some not included. The sample holds 350,000 to 450,000 clones, roughly nine tenths seen once. Per germline, CDR1 KGHSH and CDR2 LQKENI. CDR3 length: 16 residues. Trimming shortened V by 2 bases and J by 0 bases, and 11 bases separated the two germline ends. The V call is TRBV18, the J call TRBJ1-5; possible D gene TRBD1, 5 bases. This clonotype was obtained from a man between 25 and 39 years old who had recovered from COVID-19. What was sequenced was PBMCs or T cells enriched from blood (not recorded which). The CDR3 nucleotides read TGTGCCAGCTCACCATCGACAGTGAATAGCAATCAGCCCCAGCATTTT. Translated, it gives CASSPSTVNSNQPQHF.